The TCR beta chain described here comes from a study of T cell repertoires in aging, cancer and after chemotherapy (dated by TCRdb to the late 2010s). For context, the study as a whole: Six donor age groups were covered, ranging from 30 or younger up to 70 or older, and each group contained at least three individuals. Paired pre- and post-chemotherapy samples in the hematological group came from chronic lymphocytic leukemia patients treated with fludarabine- or bendamustine-based regimens. Roughly 9 million TCR reads were contained in the full dataset. The study profiled peripheral blood TCR beta repertoires from healthy donors and cancer patients to examine immunoaging and T cell reconstitution after chemotherapy. The cohort comprised 200 to 250 cancer patients, 90 to 94 with hematological and fewer than 140 with solid cancers, plus 95 healthy donors as a reference group.

To note about this clonotype: The target of this receptor is not known. The record has no base qualities; no much larger clone is one base away.

Rearranged TRB sequences spanning V, D and J segments were amplified by multiplex touch-down PCR using a mixed TRB-A/B primer pool. Illumina adapters and sample indices were attached to the amplicons in two consecutive PCR reactions using Phusion HS II polymerase. The amplicons were purified from gel with the NucleoSpin Gel and PCR Clean-up kit and then assessed with Qubit and an Agilent 2100 Bioanalyzer. Libraries were sequenced on an Illumina MiSeq using 600-cycle, single-indexed, paired-end runs. Regarding the original processing steps: TRB sequences were processed with MiXCR versions 2.12 and 3.0.5. A clone was defined as each unique CDR3 nucleotide sequence, and only productive sequences supported by at least two reads were kept. Repertoire metrics included Shannon diversity, evenness, clonality (one minus evenness), and alpha-parameterized diversity profiles from alpha 0 to 5. The IGoR algorithm was used to calculate generation probabilities for clones in the paired samples taken before and after chemotherapy. TCRdb reworked the public reads: Q25 trimming with fastp, MiXCR clone assembly, productive beta chains retained. Under each unique CDR3 protein, matching rows form one entry showing the most common genes and DNA. These V and J calls are TCRdb output, not the study's own analysis. Counted in this sample were around 2,900 distinct CDR3 sequences; about a fifth of them appeared once. The ten largest clones represent around two fifths of the sample.

What the study reported, not specific to this receptor: Declining TCR diversity with age in healthy donors was mainly explained by loss of richness; in cancer patients, loss of evenness also contributed. Hematological cancer patients had infiltration of lymphoid organs, and this infiltration may itself impair thymic emigration or peripheral T cell expansion. According to the authors, the repertoire data do not permit conclusions about immunological memory after chemotherapy. Compared with age-matched healthy donors, untreated patients with either hematological or solid cancers had significantly lower TCR diversity in the blood along with higher clonality. Median generation probability increased over the chemotherapy interval in both cancer cohorts, suggesting repertoire reconstitution through rebound thymic output.

TCR beta rearrangements were amplified from genomic DNA isolated from peripheral blood, not from sorted cells or RNA. CDR1 and CDR2 are drawn from the germline V gene (reference sequence): MNHEY, SMNVEV. The CDR3 spans 14 residues, from the cysteine through the phenylalanine. Only the CDR3 DNA stays, 42 bases, in frame from base 1. The V end gives up 5 bases and the J end 7 bases, leaving 7 bases in the junction not matched to a gene. This receptor was identified in a human donor with a blood cancer. Sequencing was done on a sample of blood. Recombination joined TRBV27 with TRBJ2-7, with TRBD2 matching 11 junction bases. Here is the DNA: TGTGCCAGCAGTCTGACTAGCGGGACGGGGGAGCAGTACTTC. This translates into CASSLTSGTGEQYF.